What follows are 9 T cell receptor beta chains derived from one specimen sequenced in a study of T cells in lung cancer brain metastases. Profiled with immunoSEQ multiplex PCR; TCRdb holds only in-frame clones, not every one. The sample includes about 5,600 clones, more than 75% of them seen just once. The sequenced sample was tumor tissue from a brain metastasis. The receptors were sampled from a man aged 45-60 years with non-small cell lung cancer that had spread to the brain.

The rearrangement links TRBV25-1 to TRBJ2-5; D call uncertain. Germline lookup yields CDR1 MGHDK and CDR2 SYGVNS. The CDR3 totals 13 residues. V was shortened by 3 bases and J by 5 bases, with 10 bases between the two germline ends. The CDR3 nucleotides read TGTGCCAGCAGTGAGTCGGTAGGCGAGACCCAGTACTTC. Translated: CASSESVGETQYF.

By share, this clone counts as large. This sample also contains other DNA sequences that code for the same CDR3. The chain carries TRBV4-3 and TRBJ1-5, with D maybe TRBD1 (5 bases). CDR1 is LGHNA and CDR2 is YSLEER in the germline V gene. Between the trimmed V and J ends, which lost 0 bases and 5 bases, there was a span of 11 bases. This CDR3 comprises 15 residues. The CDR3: CASSQEQGVYQPQHF. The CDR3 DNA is TGCGCCAGCAGCCAAGAGCAGGGCGTCTATCAGCCCCAGCATTTT.

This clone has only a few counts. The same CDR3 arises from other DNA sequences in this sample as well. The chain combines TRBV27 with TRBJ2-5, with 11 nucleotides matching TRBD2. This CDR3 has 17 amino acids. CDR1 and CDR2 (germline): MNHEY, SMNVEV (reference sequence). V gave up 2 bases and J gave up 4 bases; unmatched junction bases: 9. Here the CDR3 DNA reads TGTGCCAGCAGTTTAGGATCTCTAGCGGGGGGTTCAGAGACCCAGTACTTC. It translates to CASSLGSLAGGSETQYF.

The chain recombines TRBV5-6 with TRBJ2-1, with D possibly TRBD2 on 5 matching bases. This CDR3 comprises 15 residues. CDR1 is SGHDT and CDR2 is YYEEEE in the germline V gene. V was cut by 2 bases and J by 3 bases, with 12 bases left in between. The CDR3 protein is CASSFQSGNYNEQFF. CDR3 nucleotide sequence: TGTGCCAGCAGCTTTCAGTCGGGAAACTACAATGAGCAGTTCTTC.

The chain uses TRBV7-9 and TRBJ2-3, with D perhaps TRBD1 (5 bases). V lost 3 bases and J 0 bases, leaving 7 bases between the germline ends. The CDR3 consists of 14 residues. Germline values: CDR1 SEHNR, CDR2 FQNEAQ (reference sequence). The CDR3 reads CASSFQGSTDTQYF. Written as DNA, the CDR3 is TGTGCCAGCAGCTTTCAGGGAAGCACAGATACGCAGTATTTT.

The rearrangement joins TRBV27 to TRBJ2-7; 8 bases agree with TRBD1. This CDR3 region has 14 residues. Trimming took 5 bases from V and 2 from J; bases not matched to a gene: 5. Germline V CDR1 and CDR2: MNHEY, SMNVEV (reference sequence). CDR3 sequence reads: CASSPGQEPYEQYF. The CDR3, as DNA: TGTGCCAGCAGTCCGGGACAGGAGCCCTACGAGCAGTACTTC.

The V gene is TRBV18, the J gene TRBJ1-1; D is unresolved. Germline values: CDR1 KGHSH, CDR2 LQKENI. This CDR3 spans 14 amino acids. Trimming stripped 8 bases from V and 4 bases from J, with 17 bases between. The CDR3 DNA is TGTGCCAGCAGAGACGGGGTCGGGGTCACTGAAGCTTTCTTT. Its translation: CASRDGVGVTEAFF.

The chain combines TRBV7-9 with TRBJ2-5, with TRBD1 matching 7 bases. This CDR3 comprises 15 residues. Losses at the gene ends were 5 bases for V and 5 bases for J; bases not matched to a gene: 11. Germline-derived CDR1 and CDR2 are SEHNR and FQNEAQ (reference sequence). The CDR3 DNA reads TGTGCCAGCAGCCCAGAGCAGACAGGGTCCGAGACCCAGTACTTC. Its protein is CASSPEQTGSETQYF.

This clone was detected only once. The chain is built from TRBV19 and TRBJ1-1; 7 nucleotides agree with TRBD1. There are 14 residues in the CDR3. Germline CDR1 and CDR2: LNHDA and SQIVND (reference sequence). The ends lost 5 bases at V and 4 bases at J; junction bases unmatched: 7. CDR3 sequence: CASSPRQGITEAFF. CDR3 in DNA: TGTGCCAGTAGTCCACGACAGGGTATCACTGAAGCTTTCTTT.